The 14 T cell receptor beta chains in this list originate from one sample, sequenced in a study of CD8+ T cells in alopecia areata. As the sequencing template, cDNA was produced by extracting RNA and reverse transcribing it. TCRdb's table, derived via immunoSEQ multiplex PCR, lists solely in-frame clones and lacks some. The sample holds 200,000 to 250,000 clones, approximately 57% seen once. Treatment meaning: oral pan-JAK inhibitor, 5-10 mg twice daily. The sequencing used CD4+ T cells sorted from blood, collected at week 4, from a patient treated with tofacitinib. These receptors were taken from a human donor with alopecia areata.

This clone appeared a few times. The CDR3 sequence is CASSLGGATDTQYF. CDR3 coding DNA: TGTGCCAGCAGCCTAGGGGGGGCCACAGATACGCAGTATTTT. The V gene is TRBV7-3, the J gene TRBJ2-3; D is possibly TRBD2 (7 bases). V was clipped by 5 bases and J by 2 bases, with 11 bases between them. CDR1 and CDR2 from the germline V gene are SGHTA and FQGTGA. The CDR3 contains 14 residues.

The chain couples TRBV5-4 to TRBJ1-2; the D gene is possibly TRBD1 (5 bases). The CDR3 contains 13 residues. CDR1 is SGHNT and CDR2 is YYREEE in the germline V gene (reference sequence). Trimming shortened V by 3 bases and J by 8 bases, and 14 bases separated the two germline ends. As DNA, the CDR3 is TGTGCCAGCAGCTCCTCTGGGGGTGGAGGCTACACCTTC. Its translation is CASSSSGGGGYTF.

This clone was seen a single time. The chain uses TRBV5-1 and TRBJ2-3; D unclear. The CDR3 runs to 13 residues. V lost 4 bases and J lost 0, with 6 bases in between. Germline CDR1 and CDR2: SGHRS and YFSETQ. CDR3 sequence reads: CASSALSTDTQYF. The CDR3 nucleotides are TGCGCCAGCAGCGCTTTAAGCACAGATACGCAGTATTTT.

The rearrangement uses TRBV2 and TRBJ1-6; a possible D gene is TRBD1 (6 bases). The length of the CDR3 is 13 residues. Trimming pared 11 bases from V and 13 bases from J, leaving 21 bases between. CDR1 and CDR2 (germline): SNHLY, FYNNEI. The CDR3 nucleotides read TGTGCCTCCTCCCTCCGACAGGCCTATCCCCTCCACTTT. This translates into CASSLRQAYPLHF.

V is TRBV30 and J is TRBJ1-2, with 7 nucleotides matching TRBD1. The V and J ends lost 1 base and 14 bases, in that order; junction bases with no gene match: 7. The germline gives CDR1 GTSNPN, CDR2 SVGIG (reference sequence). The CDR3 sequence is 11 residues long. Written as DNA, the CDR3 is TGTGCCTGGAGTGCAACAGGGGTTGCGACCTTC. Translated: CAWSATGVATF.

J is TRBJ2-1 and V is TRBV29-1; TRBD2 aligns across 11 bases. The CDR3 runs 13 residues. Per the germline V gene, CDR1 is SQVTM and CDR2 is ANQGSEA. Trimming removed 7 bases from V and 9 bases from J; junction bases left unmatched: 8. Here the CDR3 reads CSDFGLAGSEQFF. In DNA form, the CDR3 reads TGCAGCGATTTCGGACTAGCGGGCAGTGAGCAGTTCTTC.

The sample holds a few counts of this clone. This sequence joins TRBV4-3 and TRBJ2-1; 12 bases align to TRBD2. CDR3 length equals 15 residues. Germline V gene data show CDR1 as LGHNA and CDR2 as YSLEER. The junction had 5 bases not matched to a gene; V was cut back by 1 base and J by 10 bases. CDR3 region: CASSQGLAGAREQFF. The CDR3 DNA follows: TGCGCCAGCAGCCAAGGACTAGCGGGGGCAAGAGAGCAGTTCTTC.

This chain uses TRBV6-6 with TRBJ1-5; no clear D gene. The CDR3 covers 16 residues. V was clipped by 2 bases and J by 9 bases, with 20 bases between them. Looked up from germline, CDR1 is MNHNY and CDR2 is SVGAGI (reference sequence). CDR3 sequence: CASSYDRRGAGGPQHF. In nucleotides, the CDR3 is TGTGCCAGCAGTTACGATAGGCGGGGTGCGGGTGGGCCCCAGCATTTT.

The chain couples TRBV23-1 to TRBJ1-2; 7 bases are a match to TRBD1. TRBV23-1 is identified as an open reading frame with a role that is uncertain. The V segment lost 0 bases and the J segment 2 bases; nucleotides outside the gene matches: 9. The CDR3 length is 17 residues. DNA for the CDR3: TGCGCCAGCAGTCAATCTATCCGGGACAGAAGCAACTATGGCTACACCTTC. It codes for CASSQSIRDRSNYGYTF.

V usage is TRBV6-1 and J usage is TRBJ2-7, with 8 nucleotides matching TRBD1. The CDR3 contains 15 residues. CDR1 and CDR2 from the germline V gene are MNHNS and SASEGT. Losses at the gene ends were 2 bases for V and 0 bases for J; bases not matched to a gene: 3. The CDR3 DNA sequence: TGTGCCAGCAGTGAACCGGGACAGGTCTCCTACGAGCAGTACTTC. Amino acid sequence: CASSEPGQVSYEQYF.

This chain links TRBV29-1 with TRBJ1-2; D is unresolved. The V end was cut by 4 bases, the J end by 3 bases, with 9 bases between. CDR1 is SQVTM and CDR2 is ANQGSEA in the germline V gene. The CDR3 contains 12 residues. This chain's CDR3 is CSVVRRDYGYTF. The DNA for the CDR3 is TGCAGCGTTGTCAGAAGGGACTATGGCTACACCTTC. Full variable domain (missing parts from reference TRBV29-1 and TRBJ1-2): SAVISQKPSRDICQRGTSLTIQCQVDSQVTMMFWYRQQPGQSLTLIATANQGSEATYESGFVIDKFPISRPNLTFSTLTVSNMSPEDSSIYLCSVVRRDYGYTFGSGTRLTVV.

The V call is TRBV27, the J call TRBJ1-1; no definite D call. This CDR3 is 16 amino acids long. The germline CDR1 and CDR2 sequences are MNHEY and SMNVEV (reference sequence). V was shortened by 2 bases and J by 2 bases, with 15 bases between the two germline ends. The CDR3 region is CASSLTFVGQNTEAFF. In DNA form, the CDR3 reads TGTGCCAGCAGTTTAACGTTCGTCGGCCAAAACACTGAAGCTTTCTTT.

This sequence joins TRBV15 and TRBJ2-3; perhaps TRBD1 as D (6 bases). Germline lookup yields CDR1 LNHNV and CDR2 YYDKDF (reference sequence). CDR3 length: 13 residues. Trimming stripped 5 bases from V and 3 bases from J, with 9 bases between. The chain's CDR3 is CATSLDRTDTQYF. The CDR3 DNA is TGTGCCACCAGCTTGGACAGAACAGATACGCAGTATTTT.

The chain's CDR3 is CATSRGDGEFDEQFF. For the CDR3, the DNA is TGTGCCACCAGCAGAGGGGATGGGGAATTTGATGAGCAGTTCTTC. The chain links TRBV15 to TRBJ2-1, with D uncertain. Germline CDR1 reads LNHNV; CDR2 reads YYDKDF (reference sequence). The CDR3 totals 15 residues. V was shortened by 1 base and J by 8 bases, with 15 bases between the two germline ends.